These 17 T cell receptor beta chains originate from one sample sequenced in a study of CD8 T cells in Susac syndrome. Random hexamers served to reverse transcribe roughly 0.5 to 1 ug RNA. TCRdb re-called the immunoSEQ multiplex PCR reads through MiXCR, storing one row per CDR3 protein. The sample records 350,000 to 550,000 distinct CDR3 sequences, roughly 85% being singletons. Sequencing used CD8+ T cells from PBMCs. The receptors here all came from a human donor with multiple sclerosis.

The chain joins TRBV10-2 to TRBJ1-1, with 7 bases identical to TRBD1. V trimming: 3 bases; J trimming: 4 bases; junction bases outside the gene matches: 5. Germline CDR1 WSHSY, CDR2 SAAADI. The CDR3 has 14 residues. CDR3 sequence: CASSDGRGLTEAFF. CDR3 nucleotides: TGCGCCAGCAGTGATGGTAGGGGGCTCACTGAAGCTTTCTTT.

This chain links TRBV4-1 with TRBJ2-7; 7 bases fit TRBD1. The CDR3 length is 15 residues. Trimming took 1 base from V and 1 from J; bases not matched to a gene: 4. From germline, CDR1 is MGHRA and CDR2 YSYEKL. The CDR3 reads CASSQVGTASYEQYF. In DNA, the CDR3 is TGCGCCAGCAGCCAAGTAGGGACAGCTTCCTACGAGCAGTACTTC.

The chain joins TRBV2 to TRBJ2-1; TRBD2 matches 9 bases. V lost 7 bases and J lost 7; bases outside the gene matches: 5. The germline V gene has CDR1 SNHLY and CDR2 FYNNEI. This CDR3 contains 13 residues. The chain's CDR3 is CASIAGDTNEQFF. The CDR3 DNA follows: TGTGCCAGCATAGCGGGAGATACTAATGAGCAGTTCTTC.

V is TRBV3-1 and J is TRBJ2-3; 7 positions agree with TRBD1. This CDR3 comprises 16 residues. Germline V gives CDR1 LGHDT, CDR2 YNNKEL (reference sequence). V dropped 4 bases and J dropped 5; count of bases not matched to a gene: 12. The CDR3 here is CASSPRQGFSLDTQYF. The DNA for the CDR3 is TGTGCCAGCAGCCCTCGACAGGGCTTCTCTTTAGATACGCAGTATTTT.

V usage is TRBV12-3 or TRBV12-4 and J usage is TRBJ1-4; 10 nucleotides agree with TRBD1. V was pared by 7 bases and J by 6 bases, with 5 bases of the junction left unmatched. The CDR3 is 14 residues long. CDR3 nucleotides: TGTGCCAGCACCACAGGACAGGGGGATGAAAAACTGTTTTTT. Translation gives CASTTGQGDEKLFF.

The chain has TRBV27 and TRBJ2-3; the D gene is possibly TRBD1 (6 bases). The CDR3 is made up of 19 amino acids. From germline, CDR1 is MNHEY and CDR2 SMNVEV (reference sequence). Trimming stripped 6 bases from V and 5 bases from J, with 30 bases between. CDR3 coding DNA: TGTGCCAGCAGCCCTAGTATAAATCACCGGGACAAGGGAAGAGATACGCAGTATTTT. This sequence encodes CASSPSINHRDKGRDTQYF.

This clonotype showed up just once. This chain links TRBV5-1 with TRBJ2-7; D possibly corresponds to TRBD1 (6 bases). The CDR3 has 15 residues. Per the germline V gene, CDR1 is SGHRS and CDR2 is YFSETQ. V was trimmed by 6 bases and J by 3 bases, leaving 19 bases between them. The CDR3 sequence is CASTRPGTSRYEQYF. The CDR3 nucleotides are TGCGCCAGCACCCGACCCGGGACAAGTCGCTACGAGCAGTACTTC. Using reference TRBV5-1 and TRBJ2-7 for the parts outside the CDR3, the full variable domain is KAGVTQTPRYLIKTRGQQVTLSCSPISGHRSVSWYQQTPGQGLQFLFEYFSETQRNKGNFPGRFSGRQFSNSRSEMNVSTLELGDSALYLCASTRPGTSRYEQYFGPGTRLTVT.

The gene calls are TRBV4-2 and TRBJ2-7, with 9 nucleotides matching TRBD2. The junction had 6 bases not matched to a gene; V was cut back by 1 base and J by 2 bases. The CDR3 sequence is 16 residues long. The germline CDR1 and CDR2 sequences are LGHNA and YNFKEQ. CDR3 sequence (DNA): TGTGCCAGCAGCCAAGCCGGGGCTAGCGGGACCTACGAGCAGTACTTC. Translated, it gives CASSQAGASGTYEQYF.

This clonotype was found a few times. The genes are TRBV7-8 and TRBJ2-5; TRBD1 is a possible D gene (6 bases). This CDR3 region has 13 residues. CDR1 and CDR2 (germline): SGHVS, FQNEAQ. With 5 bases removed from V and 4 bases from J, the gap between germline ends came to 11 bases. The CDR3 DNA is TGTGCCAGCAGCCATCTAGGGGGAGAGACCCAGTACTTC. This translates into CASSHLGGETQYF.

V gene TRBV30 combines with J gene TRBJ2-3; perhaps TRBD2 as D (6 bases). Germline values: CDR1 GTSNPN, CDR2 SVGIG (reference sequence). Trimming stripped 4 bases from V and 4 bases from J, with 15 bases between. The CDR3 covers 14 residues. CDR3 nucleotides: TGTGCCTGGACCGGTACTAGCAACTCAGATACGCAGTATTTT. This sequence encodes CAWTGTSNSDTQYF.

The chain recombines TRBV28 with TRBJ1-5, with D possibly matching TRBD1 (6 bases). This CDR3 region has 15 residues. V lost 8 bases and J 3 bases, leaving 17 bases between the germline ends. The germline V gene has CDR1 MDHEN and CDR2 SYDVKM. CDR3: CASGVSGAPNQPQHF. CDR3 DNA: TGTGCCAGCGGAGTTTCAGGGGCCCCCAATCAGCCCCAGCATTTT. Combining the CDR3 with reference TRBV28 and TRBJ1-5 gives the whole variable domain DVKVTQSSRYLVKRTGEKVFLECVQDMDHENMFWYRQDPGLGLRLIYFSYDVKMKEKGDIPEGYSVSREKKERFSLILESASTNQTSMYLCASGVSGAPNQPQHFGDGTRLSIL.

This clonotype was picked up one time. This chain joins TRBV24-1 and TRBJ2-2; TRBD2 matches at 11 bases. The CDR3 consists of 17 residues. Looked up from germline, CDR1 is KGHDR and CDR2 is SFDVKD. V shed 5 bases and J 6 bases; nucleotides not matched to a gene: 10. CDR3 amino acids: CATSAVGTSGSPGELFF. Written as DNA, the CDR3 is TGTGCCACCAGTGCCGTGGGAACTAGCGGGAGCCCCGGGGAGCTGTTTTTT.

This chain joins TRBV20-1 and TRBJ1-2; D is unresolved. Germline V CDR1 and CDR2: DFQATT, SNEGSKA (reference sequence). Between the trimmed V and J ends, which lost 4 bases and 4 bases, there was a span of 13 bases. This CDR3 comprises 13 residues. The CDR3 protein is CSATDGWGYGYTF. The CDR3 DNA is TGCAGTGCTACCGACGGTTGGGGCTATGGCTACACCTTC.

The V call is TRBV10-3, the J call TRBJ2-5; 10 nucleotides align to TRBD2. The CDR3 has 14 residues. Germline V gene sequence: CDR1 ENHRY, CDR2 SYGVKD. The J segment lost 0 bases and the V segment lost 8 bases, leaving 3 bases of the junction unmatched. CDR3 nucleotide sequence: TGTGCCATCTCAACTAGCGGGAACCAAGAGACCCAGTACTTC. Its translation is CAISTSGNQETQYF.

This chain connects TRBV7-9 to TRBJ2-7; 10 positions agree with TRBD1. V was pared by 5 bases and J by 5 bases, with 6 bases of the junction left unmatched. The CDR3 is 14 amino acids. CDR1 and CDR2 from the germline V gene are SEHNR and FQNEAQ (reference sequence). The CDR3 nucleotides are TGTGCCAGCAGCACTCGGGACAGGGGCAACGAGCAGTACTTC. It codes for CASSTRDRGNEQYF.

The chain uses TRBV6-5 and TRBJ2-5; the match to TRBD2 covers 9 bases. The J segment lost 5 bases and the V segment lost 7 bases, leaving 8 bases of the junction unmatched. Germline V lookup: CDR1 MNHEY, CDR2 SVGAGI. The CDR3 contains 14 residues. CDR3 loop: CASNTAGGVETQYF. The CDR3 coding sequence is TGTGCCAGCAATACAGCGGGAGGAGTGGAGACCCAGTACTTC.

The chain links TRBV10-3 to TRBJ2-7, with 9 bases fitting TRBD1. This CDR3 contains 18 residues. The J segment lost 4 bases and the V segment lost 3 bases, leaving 16 bases of the junction unmatched. Germline assignment: CDR1 ENHRY and CDR2 SYGVKD. DNA of the CDR3: TGTGCCATCAGTGAACCCAGGGACAGGGAGTTTCGGGATTACGAGCAGTACTTC. It yields the protein CAISEPRDREFRDYEQYF.